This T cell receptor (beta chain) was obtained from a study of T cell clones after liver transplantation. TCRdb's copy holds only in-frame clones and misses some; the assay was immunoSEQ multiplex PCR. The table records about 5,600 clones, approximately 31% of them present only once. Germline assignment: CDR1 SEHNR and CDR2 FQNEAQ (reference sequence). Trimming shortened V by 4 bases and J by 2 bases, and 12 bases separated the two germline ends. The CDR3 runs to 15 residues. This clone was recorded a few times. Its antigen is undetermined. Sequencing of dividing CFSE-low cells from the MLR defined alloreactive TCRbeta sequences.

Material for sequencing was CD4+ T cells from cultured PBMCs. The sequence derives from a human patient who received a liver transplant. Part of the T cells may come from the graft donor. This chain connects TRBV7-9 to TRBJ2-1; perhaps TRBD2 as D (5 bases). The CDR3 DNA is TGTGCCAGCAGCTCTAGGTATAGCGCCTACAATGAGCAGTTCTTC. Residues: CASSSRYSAYNEQFF.